This T cell receptor beta chain was profiled in a study of T cells in Graves' hyperthyroidism and ophthalmopathy (dated by TCRdb to between 2019 and 2020). In terms of the full investigation: Peripheral blood was collected at initial diagnosis, before any treatment. To identify distinguishing TCR V-J signatures, a discovery cohort of 100 or so patients was used, comprising some 45 with Graves' ophthalmopathy and approximately 57 with stable Graves' hyperthyroidism. An independent validation cohort of 18 to 20 hyperthyroidism patients and over 15 patients who later progressed to ophthalmopathy tested prospective prediction of ophthalmopathy. The 95 to 100 discovery patients were randomly divided into training and test sets at a 7:3 ratio. In about six Graves' hyperthyroidism patients, the study also compared T-cell repertoires from thyroid tissue with T-cell repertoires from blood. After blood sampling, hyperthyroidism patients were treated with methimazole at a starting dose of 30 mg daily, and ophthalmopathy patients were treated with high-dose intravenous methylprednisolone. The paper reports TCR Vbeta CDR3 sequencing of 135 peripheral blood samples: some 44 ophthalmopathy, roughly 80 hyperthyroidism and around 17 progressor patients.

CDR1 and CDR2, looked up from the germline V gene, are SQVTM and ANQGSEA. The CDR3 numbers 13 residues from cysteine through phenylalanine. The sequence is cut down to CDR3 DNA, 39 bases in frame from base 1. V and J lose 4 bases and 1 base, and a span of 10 bases separates them. Stable Graves' hyperthyroidism was defined as the absence of progression to ophthalmopathy over 18 months of follow-up. The hyperthyroidism patients were between 18 and 65 years old and newly diagnosed, with a disease duration of less than 2 months. Patients with uncontrolled infections, other autoimmune diseases, pregnancy or lactation were excluded. Diagnoses were established on the basis of clinical symptoms, serum thyroxine and TRAb, thyroid ultrasound, and orbital computed tomography. PBMCs were isolated from around 10 ml of fresh peripheral blood by Ficoll-Paque density gradient centrifugation. Total RNA was extracted with Trizol reagent, and quality was checked on an Agilent 2100 Bioanalyzer.

General findings and caveats noted by the study authors: No statistical method was used to fix the sample size in advance, and group allocation was not hidden from the investigators. Blood samples also contained most of the expanded thyroid clonotypes (frequency above 0.001), which suggests that blood repertoires may reflect thyroid immune responses. In validation, the model predicted progression to ophthalmopathy with roughly 70% sensitivity and around 72% specificity, a median of about 6 months before onset. A model built on a 13 V-J signature distinguished ophthalmopathy from stable hyperthyroidism, reaching roughly 88% sensitivity and approximately 83% specificity in cross-validation and 80%/75% in testing.

The TCR beta CDR3 regions were amplified from the RNA transcripts. The first round of RT-PCR for the TCR CDR3 was performed with the HTBI primer set and the Qiagen OneStep RT-PCR kit. Libraries were constructed in a second round of multiplex PCR, after which size selection and purification were carried out. Sequencing of the libraries was done on an Illumina HiSeq2000 using paired-end 100 bp reads. In the original analysis: SOAPnuke was used to process the raw data, throwing out any read that contained adapters or uncalled bases, had a mean Phred below 15, or lacked an exact constant-primer or identifier match. COPE v1.2.5 was used to merge the high-quality paired reads, and each unique nucleotide sequence was defined as a clonotype. Clonotypes were aligned to IMGT TRBV, TRBD and TRBJ reference segments using MiTCR v1.1. Only V-J combinations with frequency above 0.0001, covering roughly 99% of repertoires, were analysed. The TCS score was defined as the ratio of F50 (clonal expansion) to E x V (chaos), calculated using BLOSUM62-based TCRdist between CDR3 peptides within each V-J. Welch's t-statistics and random forest reduced several hundred V-J features to fewer than 15, which were used in a naive Bayes classifier (R e1071). TCRdb trimmed public reads at Q25 via fastp, called clones via MiXCR and kept in-frame beta chains. Merged by CDR3 protein, the rows form single entries marked with the most common genes and DNA. The V and J calls were not made by the authors but by TCRdb's processing. In this sample the table shows approximately 410,000 distinct CDR3 sequences, approximately 14% of which occur a single time. Approximately 5.3% of the sample is in the top ten clones.

The table lists this clonotype with many counts. What this receptor recognizes is not known. No base quality information exists; no much larger clone differs at one position. The source is a woman between 18 and 29 years old with Graves' hyperthyroidism. Specimen: blood. Recombination connected TRBV29-1 to TRBJ1-1, and the D gene may be TRBD1, 5 bases matching. Here the CDR3 is given as CSVVGDSNTEAFF. The DNA is TGCAGCGTTGTCGGGGACTCGAACACTGAAGCTTTCTTT.